One sample yielded the 21 T cell receptor beta chains listed below, sequenced in a study of OX40 agonist ivuxolimab in advanced cancers. Sequencing was performed with immunoSEQ multiplex PCR; in TCRdb, only in-frame clones are kept and a portion is missing. The profile shows about 82,000 clones, 80% to 95% of them singletons. The material was CD4+ or CD8+ T cells sorted from blood, obtained in a trial of the OX40 agonist ivuxolimab. These receptors were obtained from an adult with an advanced solid tumor such as melanoma, head and neck, liver or kidney cancer.

The J gene is TRBJ2-3, the V gene TRBV29-1; D unresolved. This CDR3 is 13 amino acids long. From germline, CDR1 is SQVTM and CDR2 ANQGSEA. V lost 5 bases and J lost 4, with 13 bases in between. CDR3 sequence: CSVSQELADTQYF. Here the CDR3 DNA reads TGCAGCGTTTCTCAGGAGCTCGCAGATACGCAGTATTTT.

The V and J genes are TRBV28 and TRBJ1-4, with D possibly TRBD1 on 5 matching bases. This CDR3 has 15 amino acids. Trimming took 6 bases from V and 0 from J, leaving 11 bases between them. Per the germline V gene, CDR1 is MDHEN and CDR2 is SYDVKM. As DNA, the CDR3 is TGTGCCAGCAGAGTCGCAGGGACAACTAATGAAAAACTGTTTTTT. Protein sequence: CASRVAGTTNEKLFF. The whole variable domain, remainder taken from reference TRBV28 and TRBJ1-4, is DVKVTQSSRYLVKRTGEKVFLECVQDMDHENMFWYRQDPGLGLRLIYFSYDVKMKEKGDIPEGYSVSREKKERFSLILESASTNQTSMYLCASRVAGTTNEKLFFGSGTQLSVL.

This clone appeared once. The chain carries TRBV7-9 and TRBJ1-2, with D perhaps TRBD1 (6 bases). Germline V gene data show CDR1 as SEHNR and CDR2 as FQNEAQ (reference sequence). The CDR3 spans 14 residues. V lost 4 bases to trimming and J lost 6 bases, with 15 bases between them. In nucleotides, the CDR3 is TGTGCCAGCAGCTCTGCAGGGGCAGGGGATGGCTACACCTTC. Encoded protein: CASSSAGAGDGYTF. Using reference TRBV7-9 and TRBJ1-2 for the parts outside the CDR3, the full variable domain is DTGVSQNPRHKITKRGQNVTFRCDPISEHNRLYWYRQTLGQGPEFLTYFQNEAQLEKSRLLSDRFSAERPKGSFSTLEIQRTEQGDSAMYLCASSSAGAGDGYTFGSGTRLTVV.

The rearrangement joins TRBV9 to TRBJ2-3; 10 bases map to TRBD2. This CDR3 region has 15 residues. Trimming at V came to 0 bases and at J to 10 bases, leaving 8 bases not matched to a gene. The germline gives CDR1 SGDLS, CDR2 YYNGEE. The CDR3 is CASSVAASGSSPQYF. The CDR3 nucleotides read TGTGCCAGCAGCGTAGCTGCTAGCGGGAGTTCGCCGCAGTATTTT.

This clone appeared a single time. The chain combines TRBV11-2 with TRBJ2-2; D possibly corresponds to TRBD2 (5 bases). Trimming pared 5 bases from V and 5 bases from J, leaving 12 bases between. Germline CDR1 SGHAT, CDR2 FQNNGV. The CDR3 contains 14 residues. The chain's CDR3 is CASSLSRRTGELFF. The CDR3 DNA reads as TGTGCCAGCAGCCTAAGTAGGAGGACCGGGGAGCTGTTTTTT.

The rearrangement uses TRBV7-5 and TRBJ2-7. TRBV7-5 is a known pseudogene. The CDR3 has 14 amino acids. CDR3 DNA: TGTGCCAGAAGCTCCCACTGGCACTCCTACGAGCAGTACTTC. It translates to CARSSHWHSYEQYF.

The genes are TRBV19 and TRBJ2-6; D is possibly TRBD1 (6 bases). Deletions cut 3 bases from V and 0 bases from J, with 9 bases between. Germline lookup yields CDR1 LNHDA and CDR2 SQIVND (reference sequence). The CDR3 covers 16 residues. The CDR3 reads CASSIRTVSGANVLTF. In DNA form, the CDR3 reads TGTGCCAGTAGTATCCGGACAGTCTCTGGGGCCAACGTCCTGACTTTC.

V gene TRBV5-1 combines with J gene TRBJ2-1; D may be TRBD1 (6 bases). This CDR3 comprises 12 residues. The V gene lost 4 bases and the J gene lost 10 bases, with 12 bases spanning the gap. CDR1 and CDR2 (germline): SGHRS, YFSETQ. As DNA, the CDR3 is TGCGCCAGCAGCGGGCAGGGACACGAGCAGTTCTTC. The encoded protein is CASSGQGHEQFF.

V is TRBV7-2 and J is TRBJ1-6; the D gene is possibly TRBD1 (5 bases). This CDR3 has 11 residues. Looked up from germline, CDR1 is SGHTA and CDR2 is FQGNSA. This chain's CDR3 is CALGAASPLHF. In nucleotides, the CDR3 is TGTGCTCTCGGGGCAGCTTCACCCCTCCACTTT. Full variable domain (remainder filled in from reference TRBV7-2 and TRBJ1-6): GAGVSQSPSNKVTEKGKDVELRCDPISGHTALYWYRQSLGQGLEFLIYFQGNSAPDKSGLPSDRFSAERTGGSVSTLTIQRTQQEDSAVYLCALGAASPLHFGNGTRLTVT.

The chain employs TRBV7-9 and TRBJ1-3, with unresolved D. This CDR3 spans 16 amino acids. V was clipped by 1 base and J by 4 bases, with 14 bases between them. Germline V CDR1 and CDR2: SEHNR, FQNEAQ (reference sequence). In nucleotides, the CDR3 is TGTGCCAGCAGCTTAGTTCCCGCAACGGGGGGAAACACCATATATTTT. Translating gives CASSLVPATGGNTIYF. Complete variable domain (other parts from reference TRBV7-9 and TRBJ1-3): DTGVSQNPRHKITKRGQNVTFRCDPISEHNRLYWYRQTLGQGPEFLTYFQNEAQLEKSRLLSDRFSAERPKGSFSTLEIQRTEQGDSAMYLCASSLVPATGGNTIYFGEGSWLTVV.

V is TRBV19 and J is TRBJ1-4; possible D gene TRBD1, 6 bases. V lost 4 bases, J lost 0 bases, and 9 bases lay in between. CDR1 LNHDA and CDR2 SQIVND come from the germline V gene (reference sequence). CDR3 length: 15 amino acids. CDR3 coding DNA: TGTGCCAGTAGTACACGACAGGCAACTAATGAAAAACTGTTTTTT. Amino acid sequence: CASSTRQATNEKLFF.

The gene calls are TRBV2 and TRBJ1-1; no reliable D call. This CDR3 is built from 14 residues. CDR1 and CDR2 (germline): SNHLY, FYNNEI. V lost 2 bases to trimming and J lost 5 bases, with 12 bases between them. CDR3 sequence reads: CASSESWLLTEAFF. Written as DNA, the CDR3 is TGTGCCAGCAGTGAATCGTGGTTATTGACTGAAGCTTTCTTT.

This clone turned up a few times. The chain has TRBV7-2 and TRBJ1-6; D might be TRBD1 (6 bases). The CDR3 loop spans 14 amino acids. Trimming took off 5 bases at V and 9 bases at J, with 14 bases between the two ends. Per germline, CDR1 SGHTA and CDR2 FQGNSA. The CDR3 here is CASSLTGLGSPLHF. CDR3 in DNA: TGTGCCAGCAGCCTGACAGGTTTAGGTTCACCCCTCCACTTT.

The chain links TRBV6-1 to TRBJ2-2; D possibly uses TRBD1 or TRBD2 (5 bases each). The CDR3 has 15 amino acids. Trimming pared 6 bases from V and 2 bases from J, leaving 13 bases between. The germline CDR1 and CDR2 sequences are MNHNS and SASEGT. CDR3 protein: CASRATGTNTGELFF. The CDR3 DNA follows: TGTGCCAGCAGAGCCACCGGGACCAACACCGGGGAGCTGTTTTTT.

The chain joins TRBV19 to TRBJ2-3, with 8 bases fitting TRBD2. The germline gives CDR1 LNHDA, CDR2 SQIVND (reference sequence). Trimming cost V 6 bases and J 2 bases; bases outside gene matches: 7. The CDR3 runs 15 residues. CDR3 bases: TGTGCCAGTAGCCAAACTAGCGGTAACACAGATACGCAGTATTTT. Its translation is CASSQTSGNTDTQYF.

The gene calls are TRBV7-3 and TRBJ2-4, with 9 bases that match TRBD2. The germline CDR1 and CDR2 sequences are SGHTA and FQGTGA. V lost 5 bases to trimming and J lost 6 bases; unmatched junction nucleotides: 5. The CDR3 covers 14 residues. DNA of the CDR3: TGTGCCAGCAGCCCCGGGACTAGCCCAAACATTCAGTACTTC. Translating it yields CASSPGTSPNIQYF.

The V gene is TRBV9, the J gene TRBJ2-1; TRBD2 matches at 9 bases. This CDR3 region has 15 residues. Germline V gene sequence: CDR1 SGDLS, CDR2 YYNGEE. J was trimmed by 9 bases and V by 0 bases; bases with no gene match: 7. This chain's CDR3 is CASSVDGLAFGEQFF. As DNA, the CDR3 is TGTGCCAGCAGCGTAGACGGACTAGCGTTCGGTGAGCAGTTCTTC.

The J gene is TRBJ1-1, the V gene TRBV19; tentatively, D is TRBD1 (5 bases). This CDR3 has 16 residues. Germline-derived CDR1 and CDR2 are LNHDA and SQIVND (reference sequence). V lost 2 bases to trimming and J lost 4 bases, with 17 bases between them. This CDR3 is CASSILRDFRGTEAFF. In DNA form, the CDR3 reads TGTGCCAGTAGTATACTGCGGGACTTCCGAGGCACTGAAGCTTTCTTT. Full variable domain (remainder filled in from reference TRBV19 and TRBJ1-1): DGGITQSPKYLFRKEGQNVTLSCEQNLNHDAMYWYRQDPGQGLRLIYYSQIVNDFQKGDIAEGYSVSREKKESFPLTVTSAQKNPTAFYLCASSILRDFRGTEAFFGQGTRLTVV.

The V and J genes are TRBV14 and TRBJ2-7; 7 bases align to TRBD1. Trimming at V came to 5 bases and at J to 5 bases, leaving 6 bases not matched to a gene. Looked up from germline, CDR1 is SGHDN and CDR2 is FVKESK. This CDR3 spans 13 amino acids. The CDR3 nucleotides read TGTGCCAGCAGCAGGGGGCTTCACAACGAGCAGTACTTC. Translated: CASSRGLHNEQYF. Full variable domain (missing parts from reference TRBV14 and TRBJ2-7): EAGVTQFPSHSVIEKGQTVTLRCDPISGHDNLYWYRRVMGKEIKFLLHFVKESKQDESGMPNNRFLAERTGGTYSTLKVQPAELEDSGVYFCASSRGLHNEQYFGPGTRLTVT.

This clone came up a few times. The rearrangement links TRBV7-8 to TRBJ2-7; TRBD2 might be the D (5 bases). V shed 8 bases and J shed 2 bases, with 13 bases lying between them. CDR3 size: 13 residues. CDR1 SGHVS and CDR2 FQNEAQ come from the germline V gene. CDR3 in amino acids: CASALRAPYEQYF. The CDR3 DNA reads as TGTGCCAGCGCCTTGAGGGCCCCCTACGAGCAGTACTTC.

V is TRBV30 and J is TRBJ2-5; D is undetermined. The CDR3 has 14 amino acids. V was shortened by 2 bases and J by 4 bases, with 14 bases between the two germline ends. Looked up from germline, CDR1 is GTSNPN and CDR2 is SVGIG (reference sequence). The CDR3 DNA reads TGTGCCTGGAGTCCTAGGACCGGTTTAGAGACCCAGTACTTC. It codes for CAWSPRTGLETQYF.